Following are 16 T cell receptor beta chains from one sample sequenced in a study of shared clonotypes between healthy human individuals. TCRdb's table, derived via immunoSEQ multiplex PCR, lists solely in-frame clones and lacks some. The top ten clones hold roughly 0.13% of a sample with some 2,000,000 clones, 95% of them seen once. Sequenced: naive CD4+ T cells sorted from blood. The subset denotes: CD45RA+ positively selected. The receptors derive from a man younger than 30 in good health.

The J gene is TRBJ2-5, the V gene TRBV7-9; possibly TRBD1 or TRBD2 for D (5 bases each). The germline CDR1 and CDR2 sequences are SEHNR and FQNEAQ (reference sequence). This CDR3 is built from 14 residues. Trimming took off 0 bases at V and 3 bases at J, with 8 bases between the two ends. The chain's CDR3 is CASSLAGTEETQYF. In DNA form, the CDR3 reads TGTGCCAGCAGCTTAGCCGGGACGGAAGAGACCCAGTACTTC.

This clone appeared once. This chain links TRBV30 with TRBJ1-2; D may be TRBD1 (5 bases). This CDR3 has 13 residues. Trimming cost V 7 bases and J 4 bases, with 16 bases left between them. The germline gives CDR1 GTSNPN, CDR2 SVGIG (reference sequence). CDR3 sequence (DNA): TGTGCCTACCGGGACCTACAAACCTATGGCTACACCTTC. It translates to CAYRDLQTYGYTF.

The chain recombines TRBV2 with TRBJ2-5, with a possible D match to TRBD2 (5 bases). V lost 0 bases and J lost 2, with 10 bases in between. CDR1 and CDR2 from the germline V gene are SNHLY and FYNNEI. The CDR3 has 15 amino acids. The CDR3 sequence is CASSEALGAQETQYF. The DNA of the CDR3 is TGTGCCAGCAGTGAAGCATTGGGAGCTCAAGAGACCCAGTACTTC.

To note about this clone: Other nucleotide sequences in the sample specify the same CDR3. The chain combines TRBV7-9 with TRBJ2-7, with a weak D call TRBD1 (5 bases). The V gene lost 2 bases and the J gene lost 3 bases, with 11 bases spanning the gap. The CDR3 runs to 14 residues. Germline loops: CDR1 SEHNR, CDR2 FQNEAQ (reference sequence). The CDR3 sequence: CASSLMGQGYEQYF. The DNA of the CDR3 is TGTGCCAGCAGCTTAATGGGCCAGGGCTACGAGCAGTACTTC.

The chain recombines TRBV18 with TRBJ2-7; D gene unclear. Trimming removed 1 base from V and 4 bases from J, with 11 bases in between. Looked up from germline, CDR1 is KGHSH and CDR2 is LQKENI. The CDR3 contains 14 residues. Written as DNA, the CDR3 is TGTGCCAGCTCACCACAAGATATCGGGTACGAGCAGTACTTC. It codes for CASSPQDIGYEQYF. Drawing the rest from reference TRBV18 and TRBJ2-7, the complete variable domain is NAGVMQNPRHLVRRRGQEARLRCSPMKGHSHVYWYRQLPEEGLKFMVYLQKENIIDESGMPKERFSAEFPKEGPSILRIQQVVRGDSAAYFCASSPQDIGYEQYFGPGTRLTVT.

This CDR3 reads CASSPTWSGTGEQYF. As DNA, the CDR3 is TGTGCCAGCAGCCCGACCTGGAGTGGAACTGGCGAGCAGTACTTC. The rearrangement uses TRBV9 and TRBJ2-7; no clear D. Trimming left V 4 bases short and J 6 bases short, with 20 bases between. The CDR3 spans 15 residues. Germline loops: CDR1 SGDLS, CDR2 YYNGEE.

This chain uses TRBV6-5 with TRBJ1-2, with no clear D. The germline V gene encodes CDR1 MNHEY and CDR2 SVGAGI. Trimming left V 6 bases short and J 4 bases short, with 15 bases between. The CDR3 length is 14 residues. Here the CDR3 DNA reads TGTGCCAGCAGCCCCGGGTCAAACCTCTATGGCTACACCTTC. It encodes CASSPGSNLYGYTF.

CDR3 coding DNA: TGTGCCAGTAGTAACAACCAGGGGGCCCACAATGAGCAGTTCTTC. Translating it yields CASSNNQGAHNEQFF. The genes are TRBV19 and TRBJ2-1; 8 bases are a match to TRBD1. This CDR3 is built from 15 residues. Germline V gene data show CDR1 as LNHDA and CDR2 as SQIVND (reference sequence). Trimming cost V 4 bases and J 5 bases; bases outside gene matches: 7.

The V call is TRBV7-2, the J call TRBJ2-7; the match to TRBD2 covers 7 bases. CDR3 length: 14 amino acids. The germline V gene encodes CDR1 SGHTA and CDR2 FQGNSA. V gave up 5 bases and J gave up 2 bases; unmatched junction bases: 6. CDR3 sequence: CASSPTGGPYEQYF. Written as DNA, the CDR3 is TGTGCCAGCAGCCCAACGGGAGGACCCTACGAGCAGTACTTC.

The chain employs TRBV7-3 and TRBJ1-1; possible D gene TRBD1, 6 bases. The CDR3 consists of 13 residues. Germline V lookup: CDR1 SGHTA, CDR2 FQGTGA. The V and J ends lost 5 bases and 3 bases respectively, with 10 bases between them. The CDR3: CASSPTGYTEAFF. The DNA for the CDR3 is TGTGCCAGCAGCCCTACAGGGTACACTGAAGCTTTCTTT.

This clone showed up just once. The rearrangement links TRBV28 to TRBJ2-7; 8 nucleotides agree with TRBD1. The germline V gene has CDR1 MDHEN and CDR2 SYDVKM. CDR3 length equals 15 residues. Losses at the gene ends were 4 bases for V and 3 bases for J; bases not matched to a gene: 8. CDR3: CASSSSDRASYEQYF. The DNA of the CDR3 is TGTGCCAGCAGTTCATCGGACAGGGCAAGCTACGAGCAGTACTTC.

Details on this clone: Other DNA sequences in this specimen translate into the identical CDR3. This chain connects TRBV5-1 to TRBJ1-1; a weak D match, TRBD1 (5 bases). The CDR3 extends over 15 amino acids. Per germline, CDR1 SGHRS and CDR2 YFSETQ. Between the trimmed V and J ends, which lost 0 bases and 1 base, there was a span of 10 bases. This CDR3 reads CASSLAGRANTEAFF. CDR3 bases: TGCGCCAGCAGCTTGGCGGGACGGGCGAACACTGAAGCTTTCTTT.

The table lists this clone with a count of one. The V gene is TRBV12-5, the J gene TRBJ2-3, with a tentative D call TRBD2 (5 bases). In germline, CDR1 is LGHNT, CDR2 FRNRAP. There are 12 residues in the CDR3. V was cut by 4 bases and J by 9 bases, with 11 bases left in between. CDR3 loop: CASGSPGMTQYF. The CDR3 bases are TGTGCTAGTGGTTCCCCGGGGATGACGCAGTATTTT.

The rearrangement uses TRBV5-1 and TRBJ2-5; no clear D gene. Trimming pared 4 bases from V and 2 bases from J, leaving 12 bases between. This CDR3 spans 14 amino acids. Germline V gene sequence: CDR1 SGHRS, CDR2 YFSETQ. CDR3 nucleotide sequence: TGCGCCAGCAGCGTAGGACCAGCTCAAGAGACCCAGTACTTC. It codes for CASSVGPAQETQYF.

As to this clone: The sample contains more than one DNA sequence encoding this CDR3. This chain links TRBV5-1 with TRBJ2-7; 9 bases are shared with TRBD1. The CDR3 consists of 12 residues. Germline V lookup: CDR1 SGHRS, CDR2 YFSETQ. Trimming took 4 bases from V and 6 from J; bases not matched to a gene: 2. The CDR3 loop is CASSLDRGEQYF. CDR3 sequence (DNA): TGCGCCAGCAGCCTGGACAGGGGCGAGCAGTACTTC.

The gene calls are TRBV2 and TRBJ1-6; D is possibly TRBD1 (6 bases). The CDR3 is made up of 15 amino acids. V was cut by 6 bases and J by 7 bases, with 16 bases left in between. The germline V gene has CDR1 SNHLY and CDR2 FYNNEI. For the CDR3, the DNA is TGTGCCAGCAGCCCGCCGAGGGGGGGCAATTCACCCCTCCACTTT. It codes for CASSPPRGGNSPLHF.